These 24 T cell receptor beta chains were all obtained from the same sample, sequenced in a study of blood T cell repertoires in COVID-19. The method was immunoSEQ multiplex PCR; TCRdb's version includes in-frame clones alone and lacks a portion of them. The sample has about 300,000 clones, nearly 90% seen once. Sample: PBMCs or T cells enriched from blood (not recorded which). The source of these receptors is a woman in her forties or fifties who had been exposed to COVID-19.

J is TRBJ2-7 and V is TRBV4-1; 9 bases line up with TRBD2. With 4 bases clipped from V and 4 bases from J, the junction kept 8 bases outside the gene matches. Germline V lookup: CDR1 MGHRA, CDR2 YSYEKL. The CDR3 runs to 15 residues. In nucleotides, the CDR3 is TGCGCCAGCAGCCTAAGAGCGGGGGGCGAATACGAGCAGTACTTC. This gives the protein CASSLRAGGEYEQYF.

The rearrangement links TRBV19 to TRBJ2-3; D not certain. Per the germline V gene, CDR1 is LNHDA and CDR2 is SQIVND (reference sequence). CDR3 length: 12 residues. V shed 5 bases and J shed 6 bases, with 9 bases lying between them. The CDR3: CASSANGDTQYF. Here the CDR3 DNA reads TGTGCCAGTAGTGCAAACGGGGATACGCAGTATTTT.

J is TRBJ1-2 and V is TRBV3-1 (or the pseudogene TRBV3-2), with a weak D call TRBD1 (6 bases). The CDR3 has 14 residues. The ends were cut back, 2 bases at V and 8 bases at J, with 15 bases in the middle. The germline V gene has CDR1 LGHDT and CDR2 YNNKEL (reference sequence). Here the CDR3 DNA reads TGTGCCAGCAGCCAAAGGACGGGGGGCTTGGGCTACACCTTC. This translates into CASSQRTGGLGYTF.

The table lists this clone with a count of one. The gene calls are TRBV14 and TRBJ2-7, with 8 bases that match TRBD1. With 4 bases clipped from V and 3 bases from J, the junction kept 2 bases outside the gene matches. The CDR3 has 13 residues. Looked up from germline, CDR1 is SGHDN and CDR2 is FVKESK. CDR3 amino acids: CASSPGQGYEQYF. For the CDR3, the DNA is TGTGCCAGCAGCCCTGGACAGGGCTACGAGCAGTACTTC.

The table lists this clone with a count of one. The V gene is TRBV14, the J gene TRBJ2-7; D is undetermined. Germline V gives CDR1 SGHDN, CDR2 FVKESK. This CDR3 has 12 amino acids. The germline V and J ends were trimmed by 1 base and 11 bases, with 12 bases remaining between them. The CDR3 region has the DNA TGTGCCAGCAGCCAAGTTTCCCTTCTTAAGTACTTC. Translation gives CASSQVSLLKYF.

The rearrangement joins TRBV7-2 to TRBJ1-5; 8 nucleotides match TRBD1. The CDR3 is 15 residues long. V shed 1 base and J 5 bases; nucleotides not matched to a gene: 4. CDR1 is SGHTA and CDR2 is FQGNSA in the germline V gene. CDR3 coding DNA: TGTGCCAGCAGCTTAGGGACAGGGTTTTATCAGCCCCAGCATTTT. It translates to CASSLGTGFYQPQHF.

V is TRBV9 and J is TRBJ1-1; D may be TRBD1 (5 bases). Germline CDR1 is SGDLS and CDR2 is YYNGEE. The CDR3 loop spans 14 amino acids. V dropped 0 bases and J dropped 1 base, with 7 bases sitting between them. CDR3 coding DNA: TGTGCCAGCAGCGTAGGAAGGGGGAACACTGAAGCTTTCTTT. Its protein product is CASSVGRGNTEAFF.

The chain uses TRBV28 and TRBJ1-5; maybe TRBD1 (6 bases). This CDR3 comprises 17 residues. Germline CDR1 MDHEN, CDR2 SYDVKM. Trimming removed 5 bases at V and 0 bases at J, with 17 bases between. Here the CDR3 reads CASSLPPGAHSNQPQHF. CDR3 nucleotides: TGTGCCAGCAGTCTCCCCCCAGGGGCCCATAGCAATCAGCCCCAGCATTTT.

This chain uses TRBV28 with TRBJ1-6; D is perhaps TRBD1 (5 bases). This CDR3 region has 16 residues. Germline lookup yields CDR1 MDHEN and CDR2 SYDVKM. V was shortened by 7 bases and J by 0 bases, with 13 bases between the two germline ends. This CDR3 reads CASKHVRGSYNSPLHF. DNA for the CDR3: TGTGCCAGCAAACATGTAAGGGGCTCCTATAATTCACCCCTCCACTTT.

The chain uses TRBV7-9 and TRBJ2-7, with TRBD1 identical over 8 bases. Germline V CDR1 and CDR2: SEHNR, FQNEAQ (reference sequence). Trimming removed 5 bases from V and 3 bases from J; junction bases left unmatched: 6. The CDR3 contains 14 residues. The CDR3 sequence is CASSPGQGIYEQYF. The CDR3 DNA reads as TGTGCCAGCAGCCCTGGACAGGGAATCTACGAGCAGTACTTC.

This chain uses TRBV7-9 with TRBJ1-5; D gene unclear. The CDR3 totals 15 residues. CDR1 and CDR2 from the germline V gene are SEHNR and FQNEAQ (reference sequence). The V gene lost 1 base and the J gene lost 3 bases, with 10 bases spanning the gap. The CDR3 reads CASSLGASYNQPQHF. As DNA, the CDR3 is TGTGCCAGCAGCTTAGGGGCCAGCTACAATCAGCCCCAGCATTTT.

The rearrangement links TRBV4-2 to TRBJ1-2; D is possibly TRBD1 (5 bases). This CDR3 region has 15 residues. The germline CDR1 and CDR2 sequences are LGHNA and YNFKEQ. The germline V and J ends were trimmed by 0 bases and 2 bases, with 10 bases remaining between them. The CDR3 is CASSQDSGTNYGYTF. CDR3 DNA: TGTGCCAGCAGCCAAGACAGCGGGACCAACTATGGCTACACCTTC.

This clone has only one observation. The chain links TRBV6-5 to TRBJ1-6, with D hard to call. The CDR3 has 14 amino acids. V gave up 10 bases and J gave up 5 bases, with 15 bases separating them. Germline assignment: CDR1 MNHEY and CDR2 SVGAGI. For the CDR3, the DNA is TGTGCCACGATGATACAGCAAAATAATTCACCCCTCCACTTT. Translating it yields CATMIQQNNSPLHF.

The chain is built from TRBV18 and TRBJ2-2; D unclear. The CDR3 covers 12 residues. Germline CDR1 reads KGHSH; CDR2 reads LQKENI. V was clipped by 5 bases and J by 5 bases, with 6 bases between them. In nucleotides, the CDR3 is TGTGCCAGCTCAGGGCTGACCGGGGAGCTGTTTTTT. The encoded protein is CASSGLTGELFF. Full variable domain (remainder filled in from reference TRBV18 and TRBJ2-2): NAGVMQNPRHLVRRRGQEARLRCSPMKGHSHVYWYRQLPEEGLKFMVYLQKENIIDESGMPKERFSAEFPKEGPSILRIQQVVRGDSAAYFCASSGLTGELFFGEGSRLTVL.

The gene calls are TRBV5-4 and TRBJ1-2; 7 nucleotides agree with TRBD1. Germline CDR1 SGHNT, CDR2 YYREEE (reference sequence). Unmatched junction bases numbered 6, after V lost 4 bases and J lost 6 bases. The CDR3 consists of 13 residues. The CDR3 bases are TGTGCCAGCAGCCCACGACAGGGTAATGGCTACACCTTC. Translating it yields CASSPRQGNGYTF.

In DNA, the CDR3 is TGTGCCAGCAGCCAAAGAACCCGGGACAGGGCACTCGTGCTACCCGGGACCCTCCACTTT. This sequence encodes CASSQRTRDRALVLPGTLHF. The J gene is TRBJ1-6, the V gene TRBV3-1 (or the pseudogene TRBV3-2), with 9 bases aligning to TRBD1. Germline lookup yields CDR1 LGHDT and CDR2 YNNKEL (reference sequence). V shed 2 bases, J shed 14 bases, and the junction held 25 bases outside the gene matches. This CDR3 has 20 residues.

The V call is TRBV19, the J call TRBJ2-7; 8 bases map to TRBD1. J gave up 0 bases and V 1 base, and 11 bases lay outside the gene matches. The germline V gene encodes CDR1 LNHDA and CDR2 SQIVND (reference sequence). The CDR3 runs to 18 residues. The CDR3 DNA follows: TGTGCCAGTAGTATAGGGGGACAGGCCAGGAGGCTCTCCTACGAGCAGTACTTC. Translated, it gives CASSIGGQARRLSYEQYF.

This rearrangement joins TRBV5-4 to TRBJ1-2; D might be TRBD1 (5 bases). The germline V gene has CDR1 SGHNT and CDR2 YYREEE (reference sequence). The ends were cut back, 6 bases at V and 8 bases at J, with 23 bases in the middle. CDR3 length: 15 residues. CDR3 nucleotide sequence: TGTGCCAGCACTACATTTGGGGGGTCCCGGTGGGGCTACACCTTC. Encoded protein: CASTTFGGSRWGYTF.

This clone has just one count. The V and J genes are TRBV30 and TRBJ1-2, with 7 positions matching TRBD1. This CDR3 has 16 residues. V trimming: 3 bases; J trimming: 5 bases; junction bases outside the gene matches: 15. CDR1 is GTSNPN, CDR2 SVGIG, per germline (reference sequence). CDR3 DNA sequence: TGTGCCTGGAGGGAATGGAAGGGGGCAGGAAGGTATGGCTACACCTTC. Protein sequence: CAWREWKGAGRYGYTF.

V and J are TRBV5-1 and TRBJ1-1; D uncertain. The V end was cut by 0 bases, the J end by 0 bases, with 9 bases between. The CDR3 sequence is 15 residues long. Germline V CDR1 and CDR2: SGHRS, YFSETQ. The CDR3 DNA reads TGCGCCAGCAGCTTGGATGGACTAATGAACACTGAAGCTTTCTTT. It specifies CASSLDGLMNTEAFF. The full variable domain, completed using reference TRBV5-1 and TRBJ1-1, is KAGVTQTPRYLIKTRGQQVTLSCSPISGHRSVSWYQQTPGQGLQFLFEYFSETQRNKGNFPGRFSGRQFSNSRSEMNVSTLELGDSALYLCASSLDGLMNTEAFFGQGTRLTVV.

The chain links TRBV19 to TRBJ2-1, with 11 bases identical to TRBD1. Germline V lookup: CDR1 LNHDA, CDR2 SQIVND (reference sequence). The CDR3 consists of 16 residues. V was pared by 4 bases and J by 7 bases, with 9 bases of the junction left unmatched. The CDR3, as DNA: TGTGCCAGTAGTAACCCCGGGACAGGGGGAGAGAATGAGCAGTTCTTC. Translated, it gives CASSNPGTGGENEQFF.

In this sample, this clone turned up a few times. The identical CDR3 is also encoded by other nucleotide sequences in the sample. The CDR3 region has the DNA TGTGCCAGCAGTTTGACAGTAACCTCCTACGAGCAGTACTTC. Translation gives CASSLTVTSYEQYF. The rearrangement links TRBV6-5 to TRBJ2-7, with a possible D match to TRBD1 (5 bases). The CDR3 loop spans 14 amino acids. The germline gives CDR1 MNHEY, CDR2 SVGAGI. Trimming stripped 4 bases from V and 0 bases from J, with 10 bases between.

The CDR3, as DNA: TGTGCCAGCAGCACTCACAGGGGGCTCGAGCAGTACTTC. This sequence encodes CASSTHRGLEQYF. The chain combines TRBV11-3 with TRBJ2-7; 9 bases map to TRBD1. V lost 5 bases, J lost 6 bases, and 5 bases stayed unmatched. The CDR3 runs to 13 residues. In germline, CDR1 is SGHNT, CDR2 YENEEA.

The chain's CDR3 is CASSIAQWDRGLNQPQHF. The CDR3 nucleotides read TGTGCCAGTAGTATAGCCCAATGGGACAGGGGGCTGAATCAGCCCCAGCATTTT. The chain couples TRBV19 to TRBJ1-5; 12 positions match TRBD1. Unmatched junction bases numbered 8, after V lost 1 base and J lost 4 bases. The germline V gene has CDR1 LNHDA and CDR2 SQIVND (reference sequence). This CDR3 has 18 amino acids.